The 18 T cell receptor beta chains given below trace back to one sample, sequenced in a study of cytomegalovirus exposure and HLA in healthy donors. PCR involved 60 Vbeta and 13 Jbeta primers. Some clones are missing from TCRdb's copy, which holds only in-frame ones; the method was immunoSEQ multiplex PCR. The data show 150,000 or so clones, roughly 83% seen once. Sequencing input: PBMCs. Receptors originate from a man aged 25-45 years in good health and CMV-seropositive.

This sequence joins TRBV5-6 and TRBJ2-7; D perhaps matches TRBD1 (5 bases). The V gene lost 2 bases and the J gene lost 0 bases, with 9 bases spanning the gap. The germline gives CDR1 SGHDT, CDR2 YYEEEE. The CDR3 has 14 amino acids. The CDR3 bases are TGTGCCAGCAGCTTTAGGGGCGGCTCCTACGAGCAGTACTTC. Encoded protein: CASSFRGGSYEQYF.

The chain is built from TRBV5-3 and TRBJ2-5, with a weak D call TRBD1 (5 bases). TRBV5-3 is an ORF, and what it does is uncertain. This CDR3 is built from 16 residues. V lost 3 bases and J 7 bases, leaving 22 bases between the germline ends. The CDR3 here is CARSCPHPKPRGTQYF. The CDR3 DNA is TGTGCCAGAAGCTGCCCCCATCCAAAACCAAGGGGGACCCAGTACTTC.

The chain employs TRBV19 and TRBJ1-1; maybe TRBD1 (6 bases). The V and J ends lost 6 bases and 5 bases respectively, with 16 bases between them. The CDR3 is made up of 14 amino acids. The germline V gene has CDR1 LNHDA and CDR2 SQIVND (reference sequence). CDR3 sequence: CASSHTGGWTEAFF. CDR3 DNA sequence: TGTGCCAGTAGCCACACGGGGGGCTGGACTGAAGCTTTCTTT.

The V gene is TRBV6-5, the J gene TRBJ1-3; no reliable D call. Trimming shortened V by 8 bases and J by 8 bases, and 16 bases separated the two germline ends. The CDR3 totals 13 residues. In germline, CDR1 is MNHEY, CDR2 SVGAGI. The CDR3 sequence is CASHPPSRDTIYF. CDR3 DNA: TGTGCCAGCCATCCCCCAAGTCGCGACACCATATATTTT.

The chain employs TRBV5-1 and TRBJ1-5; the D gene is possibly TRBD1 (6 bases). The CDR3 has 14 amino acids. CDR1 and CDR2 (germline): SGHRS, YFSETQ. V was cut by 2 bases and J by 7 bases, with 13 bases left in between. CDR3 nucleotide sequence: TGCGCCAGCAGCTTAGAGGGGACAAGCCAGCCCCAGCATTTT. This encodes CASSLEGTSQPQHF. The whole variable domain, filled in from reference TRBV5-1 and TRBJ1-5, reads KAGVTQTPRYLIKTRGQQVTLSCSPISGHRSVSWYQQTPGQGLQFLFEYFSETQRNKGNFPGRFSGRQFSNSRSEMNVSTLELGDSALYLCASSLEGTSQPQHFGDGTRLSIL.

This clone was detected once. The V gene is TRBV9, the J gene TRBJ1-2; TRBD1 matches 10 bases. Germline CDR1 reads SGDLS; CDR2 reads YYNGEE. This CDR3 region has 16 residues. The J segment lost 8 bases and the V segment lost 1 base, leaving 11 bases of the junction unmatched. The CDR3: CASSVKTGGGLEGYTF. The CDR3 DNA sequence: TGTGCCAGCAGCGTAAAGACAGGGGGCGGTTTAGAGGGCTACACCTTC. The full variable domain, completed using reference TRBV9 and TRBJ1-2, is DSGVTQTPKHLITATGQRVTLRCSPRSGDLSVYWYQQSLDQGLQFLIQYYNGEERAKGNILERFSAQQFPDLHSELNLSSLELGDSALYFCASSVKTGGGLEGYTFGSGTRLTVV.

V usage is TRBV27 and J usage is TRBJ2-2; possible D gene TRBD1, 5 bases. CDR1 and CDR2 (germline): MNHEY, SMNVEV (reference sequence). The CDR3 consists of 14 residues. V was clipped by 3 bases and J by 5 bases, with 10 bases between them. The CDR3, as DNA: TGTGCCAGCAGTTTGGTAGGGGTGACCGGGGAGCTGTTTTTT. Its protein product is CASSLVGVTGELFF.

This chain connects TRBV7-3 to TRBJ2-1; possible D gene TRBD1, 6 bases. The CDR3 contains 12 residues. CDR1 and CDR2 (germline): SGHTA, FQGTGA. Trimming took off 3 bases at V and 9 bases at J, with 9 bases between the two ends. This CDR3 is CASSFTGSEQFF. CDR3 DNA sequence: TGTGCCAGCAGCTTCACAGGGAGTGAGCAGTTCTTC.

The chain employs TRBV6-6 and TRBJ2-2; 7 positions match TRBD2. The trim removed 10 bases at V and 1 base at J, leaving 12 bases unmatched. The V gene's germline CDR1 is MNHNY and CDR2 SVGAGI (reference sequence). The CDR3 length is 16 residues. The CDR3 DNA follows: TGTGCCACGCCGGTAATAGCGGGTTTGAACACCGGGGAGCTGTTTTTT. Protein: CATPVIAGLNTGELFF.

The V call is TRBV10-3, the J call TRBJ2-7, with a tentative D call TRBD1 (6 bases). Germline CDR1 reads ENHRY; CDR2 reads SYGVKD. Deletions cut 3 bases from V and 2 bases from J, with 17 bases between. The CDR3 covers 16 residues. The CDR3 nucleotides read TGTGCCATCAGTGACTCCTCTTCGGGACAACCCTACGAGCAGTACTTC. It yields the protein CAISDSSSGQPYEQYF.

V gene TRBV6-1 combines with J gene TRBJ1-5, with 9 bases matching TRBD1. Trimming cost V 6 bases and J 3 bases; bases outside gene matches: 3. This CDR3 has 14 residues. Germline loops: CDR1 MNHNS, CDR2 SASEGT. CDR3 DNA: TGTGCCAGCAGCGGGGACAGGGACAATCAGCCCCAGCATTTT. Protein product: CASSGDRDNQPQHF.

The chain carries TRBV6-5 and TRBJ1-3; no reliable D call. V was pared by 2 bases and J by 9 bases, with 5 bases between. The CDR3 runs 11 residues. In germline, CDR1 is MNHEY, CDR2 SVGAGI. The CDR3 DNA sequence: TGTGCCAGCAGTTACGGCCCCACCATATATTTT. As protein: CASSYGPTIYF.

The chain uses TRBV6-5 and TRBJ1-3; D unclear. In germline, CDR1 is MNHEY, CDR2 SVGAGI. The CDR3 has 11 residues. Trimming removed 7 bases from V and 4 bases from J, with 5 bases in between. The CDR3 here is CASTAGNTIYF. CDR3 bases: TGTGCCAGCACCGCGGGAAACACCATATATTTT.

The CDR3 reads CASHTTNTDTQYF. In nucleotides, the CDR3 is TGCGCCAGCCACACCACCAACACAGATACGCAGTATTTT. V and J are TRBV5-1 and TRBJ2-3; no clear D. Deletions cut 7 bases from V and 2 bases from J, with 11 bases between. This CDR3 has 13 residues. Germline lookup yields CDR1 SGHRS and CDR2 YFSETQ. Together with reference TRBV5-1 and TRBJ2-3, the CDR3 gives the full variable domain: KAGVTQTPRYLIKTRGQQVTLSCSPISGHRSVSWYQQTPGQGLQFLFEYFSETQRNKGNFPGRFSGRQFSNSRSEMNVSTLELGDSALYLCASHTTNTDTQYFGPGTRLTVL.

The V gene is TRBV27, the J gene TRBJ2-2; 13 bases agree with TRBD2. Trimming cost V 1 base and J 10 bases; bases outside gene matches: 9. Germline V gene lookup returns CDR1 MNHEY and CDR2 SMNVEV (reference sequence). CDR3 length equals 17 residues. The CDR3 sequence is CASSLYGLAGEFEELFF. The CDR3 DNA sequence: TGTGCCAGCAGTTTATACGGACTAGCGGGAGAATTTGAGGAGCTGTTTTTT.

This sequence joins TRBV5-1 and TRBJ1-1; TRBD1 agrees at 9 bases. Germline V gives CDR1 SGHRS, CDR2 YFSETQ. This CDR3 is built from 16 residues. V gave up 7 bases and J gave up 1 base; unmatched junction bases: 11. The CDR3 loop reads CASCTGTGLGNTEAFF. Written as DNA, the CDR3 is TGCGCCAGCTGTACCGGGACAGGGTTGGGGAACACTGAAGCTTTCTTT.

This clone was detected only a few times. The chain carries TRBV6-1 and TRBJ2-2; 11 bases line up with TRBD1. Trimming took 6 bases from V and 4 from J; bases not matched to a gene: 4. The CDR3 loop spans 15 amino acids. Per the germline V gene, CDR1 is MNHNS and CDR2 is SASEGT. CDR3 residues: CASSKGQGVTGELFF. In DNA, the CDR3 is TGTGCCAGCAGCAAGGGACAGGGGGTCACCGGGGAGCTGTTTTTT.

In DNA form, the CDR3 reads TGCGCCAGCAGCTACCCGGACAGGGACAACTATGGCTACACCTTC. This translates into CASSYPDRDNYGYTF. The chain couples TRBV4-1 to TRBJ1-2, with 8 bases fitting TRBD1. V shed 5 bases, J shed 2 bases, and the junction held 7 bases outside the gene matches. There are 15 residues in the CDR3. Germline loops: CDR1 MGHRA, CDR2 YSYEKL.